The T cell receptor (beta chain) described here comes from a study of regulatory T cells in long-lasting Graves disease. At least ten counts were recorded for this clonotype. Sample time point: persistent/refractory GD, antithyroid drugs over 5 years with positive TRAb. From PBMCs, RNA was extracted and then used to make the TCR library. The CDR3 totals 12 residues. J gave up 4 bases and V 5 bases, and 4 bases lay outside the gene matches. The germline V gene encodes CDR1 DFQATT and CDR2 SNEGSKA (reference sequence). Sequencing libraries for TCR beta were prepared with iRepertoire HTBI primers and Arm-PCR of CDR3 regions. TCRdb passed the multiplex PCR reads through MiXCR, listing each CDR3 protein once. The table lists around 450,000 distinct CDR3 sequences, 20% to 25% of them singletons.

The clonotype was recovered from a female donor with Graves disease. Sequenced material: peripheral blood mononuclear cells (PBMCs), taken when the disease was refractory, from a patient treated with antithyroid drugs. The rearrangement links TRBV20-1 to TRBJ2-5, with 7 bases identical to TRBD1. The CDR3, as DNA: TGCAGTGCTCAGGGGGACCTAGAGACCCAGTACTTC. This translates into CSAQGDLETQYF.